This TCR beta chain was sequenced in a study of T cells in Graves' hyperthyroidism and ophthalmopathy. Across the study: The initial diagnosis was the point when peripheral blood was collected, ahead of any treatment. Study findings and constraints: The model identified upcoming ophthalmopathy a median about 7.1 months ahead of onset.

Exclusion of patients followed from uncontrolled infection, other autoimmune disease, pregnancy or lactation. Isolation of PBMCs was performed on around 9.7 ml fresh peripheral blood. Using RNA transcripts as the source, TCR beta CDR3 regions were amplified. The HTBI primer set drove a first-round RT-PCR of the TCR CDR3. A single record per CDR3 protein comes from TCRdb applying MiXCR to the multiplex PCR reads. The data hold about 410,000 distinct CDR3 sequences, with roughly 14% observed a single time. This clonotype has only a few counts. The antigen is unknown. J gave up 2 bases and V 4 bases, and 4 bases lay outside the gene matches. The V gene's germline CDR1 is SNHLY and CDR2 FYNNEI. The CDR3 spans 14 residues.

The chain combines TRBV2 with TRBJ2-5, with 7 bases lining up with TRBD2. The receptor was derived from a man between 18 and 29 years old with Graves' ophthalmopathy. The sequenced sample consisted of blood. The CDR3 nucleotides are TGTGCCAGCAGTGGGGGGGGACCTCAAGAGACCCAGTACTTC. Protein: CASSGGGPQETQYF.